This T cell receptor (beta chain) was recorded in a study of blood T cell repertoires in COVID-19. Study information: The samples span acute and convalescent COVID-19 from the United States, Italy and Spain. PBMCs, B-cell-depleted T cells, or T cells were the source of the cDNA or gDNA that made up the material.

Germline CDR1 reads SEHNR; CDR2 reads FQNEAQ (reference sequence). V gave up 6 bases and J gave up 3 bases; unmatched junction bases: 7. The CDR3 contains 14 residues. In the original processing: Reference gene primers were amplified, and this amplification served to estimate nucleated cell counts. Only in-frame clones appear in the TCRdb table, and some are missing; sequencing was by immunoSEQ multiplex PCR. Clonal size and the V and J genes are those of that table, whereas D and trimming came from the DNA. This repertoire shows around 300,000 clones, around four fifths found once; its top ten account for over 3.5%.

The J gene is TRBJ1-1, the V gene TRBV7-9; 7 nucleotides line up with TRBD1. This receptor was identified in a woman aged 45-60 years with active or convalescent COVID-19. Sequencing was done on a sample of peripheral blood. The CDR3 region has the DNA TGTGCCAGCAGAAAAGGGGGCCGGGACACTGAAGCTTTCTTT. It yields the protein CASRKGGRDTEAFF.